This T cell receptor beta chain emerged from a study of PD-1 blockade in mismatch repair-deficient tumors. In the study overall: Patients had approximately 12 mismatch repair-deficient cancer types and were previously treated and progressing.

The data were produced by immunoSEQ multiplex PCR, yet TCRdb's version contains in-frame clones alone and is incomplete. The sample lists 60,000 to 70,000 clones; roughly 88% were seen once. This CDR3 has 11 amino acids. V shed 3 bases and J shed 6 bases, with 8 bases lying between them. Germline CDR1 reads DFQATT; CDR2 reads SNEGSKA (reference sequence). The receptor was isolated from an adult with mismatch repair-deficient cancer. The sample was peripheral blood, taken 52 weeks after starting pembrolizumab. This chain connects TRBV20-1 to TRBJ1-2; D remains unclear. In DNA, the CDR3 is TGCAGTGCTAGGGGAAATGATGGCTACACCTTC. Translated, it gives CSARGNDGYTF.